The TCR beta chain described here comes from a study of response to subunit inactivated influenza vaccine. Ten or more counts support this clonotype. The CDR3 totals 17 residues. The V gene end was trimmed by 5 bases and the J gene end by 3 bases; junction bases not matched to a gene: 10. Germline V gene lookup returns CDR1 ENHRY and CDR2 SYGVKD. TCRdb reprocessed the RT-PCR reads via MiXCR and lists one record per CDR3 protein. The sample lists approximately 500,000 distinct CDR3 sequences, approximately 24% occurring once. These data also featured in a second study, about T cells expressing NK-cell markers. That paper states: The TCR beta cDNA came from 5'RACE template switching with UMIs. Sequencing covered eight donors, seven HCMV-seropositive and one seronegative.

V is TRBV10-3 and J is TRBJ1-5, with TRBD1 identical over 10 bases. The material sequenced was CD4+ T cells sorted from PBMCs, taken approximately 13 days after vaccination. The TCR sequence derives from a man aged 50-60 years who received an inactivated influenza vaccine. The CDR3 sequence is CAISQTYGTGVNQPQHF. As DNA, the CDR3 is TGTGCCATCAGTCAGACATACGGGACAGGGGTCAATCAGCCCCAGCATTTT.